The TCR beta chain under discussion was sequenced for a study of siplizumab effects on memory and regulatory T cells (dated by TCRdb to the late 2010s). The study in broad terms: The study examined how the anti-CD2 antibody siplizumab affects alloreactive T-cell subsets in allogeneic mixed lymphocyte reactions built from human PBMCs. Study-wide conclusions, independent of this receptor: Because sequences at frequencies below about 10^-5 were poorly captured, only a minor fraction of alloreactive clones could be mapped back to unstimulated subsets. The cumulative frequency of alloreactive sequences that could be traced back to unstimulated CD4+ memory T cells was significantly reduced by siplizumab. Greater diversity appeared to be present in unstimulated naive T cells than in memory T cells, and a substantial contribution to the alloresponse seemed to be made by naive cells. In reactions with siplizumab, an average of about 69% of mappable alloreactive CD4+ clones were Treg-derived, compared with around 28% in control reactions. Roughly 80-95% of proliferating CD4+ or CD8+ clones could not be assigned a naive or memory phenotype. Whether proliferating Tregs from siplizumab cultures actually had suppressive function was not functionally confirmed.

The library relied on the immunoSEQ multiplex PCR assay. The deep sequencing platform assayed around 10^5 TCR templates per sample. Genomic DNA extracted from sorted T cells was the material used for TCRbeta CDR3 sequencing. In the source study's methods: The R programming language was used for clonal analysis of the TCRbeta CDR3 data. Alloreactive CD4+ and CD8+ clones were defined by comparing unstimulated samples with post-reaction CFSE-low samples. Regulatory or non-regulatory origin of alloreactive CD4+ clones was assigned by matching sequences to the sorted unstimulated Treg and non-Treg repertoires. The immuneACCESS repertoire file appears here via TCRdb, limited to in-frame rearrangements. These files lack a portion of the clones; in checked studies, under half of the deficit traces to unresolved V genes, and the cause of the others is not known. V and J calls and clone size are copied from that table; D and trimming were computed from the DNA. This sample holds tens of thousands of clones; just over 95% were observed only once. The ten largest make up about 0.095% of the sample.

In addition, sequencing in three donor pairs included unstimulated CD8+ effector memory subsets alongside CD4+ naive, CD8+ naive, CD8+ TEMRA and CD4+ memory subsets. Sorted unstimulated T cells, along with proliferating T cells recovered from mixed lymphocyte reactions, underwent TCRbeta CDR3 sequencing. Fresh whole blood from approximately ten HLA-typed healthy donors was used to isolate PBMCs. Details on this clone: Its antigen remains undetermined. Base qualities are not recorded, but no much larger clone differs from it by a single base.

The source of this sequence is a human donor in good health. What was sequenced was naive CD8+ T cells sorted from blood. The cell subset or site label corresponds to: unstimulated naive T cells.

The sequenced DNA is TGTGCCAGTAGTACGACTGGGAACACTGAAGCTTTCTTT. It is translated as CASSTTGNTEAFF. The rearrangement joined TRBV19 to TRBJ1-1, with the D gene uncertain. The CDR3 contains 13 residues, cysteine and phenylalanine counted. CDR3 DNA only is kept here, 39 bases in frame from base 1. Trimming costs V 4 bases and J 1 base, and their ends lie 7 bases apart. The germline V gene (reference sequence) gives CDR1 as LNHDA and CDR2 as SQIVND.